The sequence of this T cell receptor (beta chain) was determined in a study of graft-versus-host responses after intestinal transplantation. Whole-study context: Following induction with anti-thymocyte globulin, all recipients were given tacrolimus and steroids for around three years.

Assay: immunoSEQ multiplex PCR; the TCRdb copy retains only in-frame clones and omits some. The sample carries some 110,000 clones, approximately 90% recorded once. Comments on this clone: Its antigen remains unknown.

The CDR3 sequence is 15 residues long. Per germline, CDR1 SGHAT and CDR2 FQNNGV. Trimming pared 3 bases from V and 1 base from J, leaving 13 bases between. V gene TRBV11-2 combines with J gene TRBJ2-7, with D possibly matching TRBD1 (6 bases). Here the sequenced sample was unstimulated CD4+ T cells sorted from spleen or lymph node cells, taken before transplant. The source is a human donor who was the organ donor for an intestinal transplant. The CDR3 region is CASSFRGFKSYEQYF. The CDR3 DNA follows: TGTGCCAGCAGCTTCAGGGGCTTCAAATCCTACGAGCAGTACTTC.